This T cell receptor beta chain was sequenced for a study of cytomegalovirus exposure and HLA in healthy donors (dated by TCRdb to the late 2010s). For the wider study: An earlier analysis of 587 of the donors reported about 250 Gb of sequence data and 120 million or so unique TCR beta sequences from approximately 180 million T cells. An early release that covered 500 to 800 HLA-typed donors contained 250 to 350 gigabases of sequencing data and 75 million to 100 million unique TCR sequences. Of the roughly 400 genotyped donors, roughly 80% fell in the genetic ancestry cluster associated with self-reported Caucasian donors. The study aimed to test whether cataloging public T cell receptors could reveal signatures of past pathogen exposure. The study profiled the T cell repertoires of 550 to 700 subjects by immunosequencing and related them to cytomegalovirus serostatus. Besides the first cohort of approximately 670 subjects, a separate validation cohort made up of roughly 120 different subjects was used. High-throughput TCR immunosequencing, statistical association of individual TCRs with disease status, and machine learning were combined to predict cytomegalovirus infection status. A later analysis re-examined previously published TCR beta repertoires from 500 to 700 donors and added high-resolution HLA genotyping to investigate patterns of TCR occurrence. Rather than drawing on any new phenotypic data, the later analysis identified candidate immune exposures from TCR beta sequences and the way those sequences occurred across donors. To decide whether each TCR beta V gene segment behaved as functional or pseudogenic, an earlier analysis of over 500 of the donors relied on high-throughput TCR beta sequencing. Donor age, sex, ethnicity and CMV serostatus were compiled alongside the repertoire data. In a later genetic analysis, genome-wide SNP genotypes for 398 of the 666 donors were used, and that subset was treated as a discovery cohort. All discovery cohort repertoires had been generated on a single sequencing platform. Both class I and class II loci were covered by HLA typing, at four-digit resolution. The number of donors typed differed by locus, with 629-630 for A, B, C, DRB1 and DQB1, roughly 520 for DQA1, over 600 for DPA1, and around 430 for DPB1. Because of strong linkage in the cohort, a handful of DR-DQ haplotypes were treated as single units for association and clustering. Among roughly 370 genotyped donors of the cohort, an average of about 240,000 unique TCR beta nucleotide sequences were sequenced per donor, roughly 20% of them non-productive.

Receptors were amplified or captured by the immunoSEQ multiplex PCR assay. A mixture of 60 forward primers for TCR Vbeta segments and 13 reverse primers for TCR Jbeta segments was used in the multiplex PCR. A multiplex PCR assay on genomic DNA amplified the CDR3 region of rearranged TCR beta genes. Amplified TCR beta libraries were sequenced as 87-base-pair reads on the Illumina HiSeq System. In the paper's pipeline: Across the roughly 700 repertoires, a later analysis counted about 81 million unique TCR beta chains, approximately 12 million of which were shared by at least two donors. Raw reads were error-corrected and collapsed into unique sequences with a nearest-neighbor algorithm that merged closely related sequences to remove PCR and sequencing errors. V, D and J gene segments were assigned by aligning CDR3 sequences to IMGT reference sequences. Each retained sequence needed at least a six-nucleotide match to both a V gene segment and a J gene segment. A rearrangement was called productive if the CDR3 had no stop codons and remained in frame with V and J, and every other rearrangement was called non-productive. CDR3 was defined according to IMGT convention as the region running from the second conserved V-encoded cysteine to the conserved J-encoded phenylalanine. In an earlier analysis of approximately 590 of the donors, sequences lacking an unambiguous match to a single V gene segment were excluded. An earlier analysis of 587 of the donors called V segments functional above 56.7% productive rearrangements and segregating when the between-donor standard deviation exceeded 5%. A statistical classification framework was built for diagnosing cytomegalovirus status from the catalog of TCR beta chain sequences. V and J gene assignment, in a later analysis, came from comparing TCR nucleotide sequences with IMGT/GENE-DB human TR gene sequences. A later analysis assigned CDR3 sequences and most-parsimonious VDJ recombination scenarios with the TCRdist pipeline. A later analysis defined each TCR beta chain by its CDR3 amino acid sequence plus V-gene family, and excluded reads lacking a unique V-gene family. As a way to deal with suspected cross-contamination and a sequencing artifact, a later analysis dropped 450 to 600 nucleotide sequences that were highly shared and had low generation probability. In a later analysis, a clonal expansion index was calculated for each public chain from normalized within-repertoire ranks of inferred template counts. In a later analysis, generation probabilities were computed with a VDJ recombination model fitted to out-of-frame rearrangements, and the resulting probabilities were checked against IGoR. Hypergeometric tests were used in a later analysis to score TCR-TCR, TCR-HLA and TCR-CMV co-occurrence, with a repertoire-size bias correction applied to the TCR pairs. To estimate false discovery rates, a later analysis permuted the HLA or CMV assignments 20 times. A later analysis grouped co-occurring TCRs with DBSCAN, adding TCRdist sequence similarity when clustering within HLA-allele-positive subsets. For co-occurrence clustering, repertoires with fewer than 30,000 or more than 120,000 public chains were excluded, along with about five repertoires with anomalous nucleotide sharing. This immuneACCESS table, as held by TCRdb, lists in-frame sequences with V and J called but not all clones. Of the missing ones, under half trace to an unresolved V gene in checked studies; the others have no known cause. That table gives V, J and clone size, and the DNA gave D and trimming. In all, the sample holds a few hundred thousand clones, and about 83% of those were seen once. The top ten hold about 1.4% of the sample.

The study at large found these results: The authors suggested that the approach could potentially be generalized to other disease states and immunological phenotypes. This cohort had only TCR beta chains sequenced, and the lack of alpha or paired-chain data limited which features could be detected. In a later analysis, HLA-associated TCR beta chains showed more clonal expansion and lower generation probabilities than non-associated chains that were equally common. Linkage disequilibrium might explain the correlated functional status among segregating V segments, but an unknown experimental factor could not be ruled out. In both the original and validation cohorts, the classifier was reported to diagnose cytomegalovirus status with high specificity and sensitivity. While some public TCRs were present in many individuals, most TCR sequences turned up only very rarely across donors. In a later analysis, the rate of TCR association differed among HLA loci, with DRB1 alleles having the most associated TCRs and HLA-C alleles having the fewest. Some IMGT-functional V segments, including TRBV6-2 and TRBV6-3, could not be distinguished by the 87-base-pair reads and were therefore excluded. According to a later analysis, parvovirus B19, influenza, CMV and Epstein-Barr virus appeared linked to several top co-occurrence clusters. In vitro tests confirmed that three of the cytomegalovirus-associated TCR beta chains recognize cytomegalovirus antigens. An association between a missense DCLRE1C variant and V-gene and J-gene trimming of TCR beta chains was found in a later genetic analysis and replicated in an independent cohort. Sequencing depth was assumed to be roughly uniform across donors in the presence/absence analyses, though that assumption may not hold. HLA typing was unavailable for some donors at each locus, so association tests used only the typed subset. Strong co-occurrence of HLA alleles, especially DR and DQ, made assigning TCR associations to individual alleles difficult. A later analysis associated about 17,000 TCR beta sequences with specific HLA alleles at a false discovery rate of 0.05. A later genetic analysis reported fewer N-insertions in productive TCRs among donors in an Asian-associated ancestry cluster than the 666-donor mean. Because counts were too low, seventeen rarely observed V segments, including chromosome 9 orphons, were excluded from the earlier analysis of 587 of the donors. Immune exposure information for the cohort was limited to CMV serostatus. A cluster of highly shared sequence variants was judged likely to be a technical artifact of the sequencing pipeline. A further reported finding was that TCR beta sequences accurately predicted the HLA-A and HLA-B alleles for most subjects in the first cohort. The study listed 150 to 200 TCR beta chains as associated with cytomegalovirus. A later analysis found that most CMV-associated TCR beta chains appeared HLA-restricted, with HLA associations seemingly driven largely by CMV exposure. In an earlier analysis of some 640 of the donors, most TCR beta V segments were observed in productive rearrangements about 87% or about 30% of the time, broadly matching IMGT annotations.

This clone has just one count. Its antigen is currently not known. The sample holds no much larger clone one base away, and base qualities are not on file. The cohort comprised fewer than 700 healthy bone marrow donors. All cohort members were sampled while nominally healthy, although unrecorded immune exposures were likely present. The donor tested CMV seronegative, placing the donor among the 352 seronegative members of the cohort. Each donor provided a peripheral blood sample, and peripheral blood mononuclear cells were used for TCR beta sequencing. The Qiagen DNeasy Blood Extraction Kit was used to extract genomic DNA from the blood cell samples. Germline trimming: 4 bases from V, 6 bases from J; junction bases outside gene matches: 12. Per the germline V gene, SQVTM is the CDR1 and ANQGSEA is the CDR2. The CDR3 spans 14 residues, from the cysteine through the phenylalanine. Only the CDR3 part of the read is kept: 42 bases, read in frame from the first base.

Sequencing was performed on PBMCs. The rearranged segments are TRBV29-1 and TRBJ2-7, with 7 bases aligning to TRBD2. The TCR sequence derives from a girl between 5 and 17 years old in good health and CMV-seronegative. CDR3 loop: CSVGKGGRGPEQYF. The bases read TGCAGCGTTGGTAAGGGCGGGAGAGGCCCCGAGCAGTACTTC.